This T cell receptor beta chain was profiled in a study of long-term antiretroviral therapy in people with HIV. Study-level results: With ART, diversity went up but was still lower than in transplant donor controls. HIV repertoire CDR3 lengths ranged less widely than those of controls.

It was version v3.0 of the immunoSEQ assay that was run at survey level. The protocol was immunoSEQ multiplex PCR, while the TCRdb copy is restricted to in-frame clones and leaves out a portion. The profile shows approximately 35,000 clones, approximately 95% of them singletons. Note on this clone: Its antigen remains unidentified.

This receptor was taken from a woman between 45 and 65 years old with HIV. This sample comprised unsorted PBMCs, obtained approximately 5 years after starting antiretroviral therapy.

CDR3 coding DNA: TGTGCCAGCAGCTTCGGCCAGGGGGCTGGTGGCTACACCTTC. Protein sequence: CASSFGQGAGGYTF. J is TRBJ1-2 and V is TRBV7-9; 8 positions match TRBD1. The germline CDR1 and CDR2 sequences are SEHNR and FQNEAQ (reference sequence). CDR3 size: 14 residues. Unmatched junction bases numbered 7, after V lost 3 bases and J lost 7 bases.